This entry lists 27 T cell receptor beta chains sequenced from one sample in a study of T cell responses to AZD1222 COVID-19 vaccine (dated by TCRdb to about 2021). Library prep was done by the immunoSEQ multiplex PCR assay. This immuneACCESS table, as held by TCRdb, lists in-frame sequences with V and J called but not all clones. Of the missing ones, under half trace to an unresolved V gene in checked studies; the others have no known cause. This sample holds over 110,000 clones; roughly 88% were observed only once. The top ten clones comprise 1.5% to 2% of the sample. Reading the label with the study, this specimen's time point is: about 28 days (+/-7) after the second vaccine dose. The source was peripheral blood, collected 28 days after the second AZD1222 dose. These receptors were taken from an adult who received the AZD1222 COVID-19 vaccine.

J is TRBJ1-2 and V is TRBV3-1 (or the pseudogene TRBV3-2); D gene ambiguous. This CDR3 is built from 11 residues. Looked up from germline, CDR1 is LGHDT and CDR2 is YNNKEL (reference sequence). Trimming left V 4 bases short and J 10 bases short, with 10 bases between. The chain's CDR3 is CASSLRRVYTF. DNA of the CDR3: TGTGCCAGCAGCCTGCGACGAGTCTACACCTTC.

V gene TRBV9 combines with J gene TRBJ2-2, with D tentatively TRBD1 or TRBD2 (6 bases each). Looked up from germline, CDR1 is SGDLS and CDR2 is YYNGEE. The germline V and J ends were trimmed by 3 bases and 6 bases, with 24 bases remaining between them. CDR3 length: 18 residues. The CDR3 sequence is CASSGQITRGGYAGELFF. CDR3 nucleotide sequence: TGTGCCAGCAGCGGTCAAATCACCAGGGGAGGCTATGCCGGGGAGCTGTTTTTT.

The chain joins TRBV7-2 to TRBJ1-5; D unresolved. The germline V and J ends were trimmed by 4 bases and 3 bases, with 13 bases remaining between them. Germline CDR1 SGHTA, CDR2 FQGNSA. This CDR3 spans 15 amino acids. The chain's CDR3 is CASSSGVSVNQPQHF. CDR3 nucleotides: TGTGCCAGCAGCTCCGGGGTGTCTGTCAATCAGCCCCAGCATTTT.

The genes are TRBV11-2 and TRBJ2-5, with D hard to call. Germline V gene lookup returns CDR1 SGHAT and CDR2 FQNNGV. The CDR3 is made up of 15 amino acids. V was cut by 0 bases and J by 1 base, with 9 bases left in between. CDR3 sequence (DNA): TGTGCCAGCAGCTTAGAACTCCGGGTCCAAGAGACCCAGTACTTC. Translated, it gives CASSLELRVQETQYF. Complete variable domain (other parts from reference TRBV11-2 and TRBJ2-5): EAGVAQSPRYKIIEKRQSVAFWCNPISGHATLYWYQQILGQGPKLLIQFQNNGVVDDSQLPKDRFSAERLKGVDSTLKIQPAKLEDSAVYLCASSLELRVQETQYFGPGTRLLVL.

The genes are TRBV5-6 and TRBJ1-4, with no clear D. The germline V gene has CDR1 SGHDT and CDR2 YYEEEE. V was pared by 0 bases and J by 3 bases, with 9 bases between. The CDR3 covers 15 residues. The CDR3 region is CASSLGISSNEKLFF. The CDR3 bases are TGTGCCAGCAGCTTGGGCATCAGTTCTAATGAAAAACTGTTTTTT. The whole variable domain, remainder taken from reference TRBV5-6 and TRBJ1-4, is DAGVTQSPTHLIKTRGQQVTLRCSPKSGHDTVSWYQQALGQGPQFIFQYYEEEERQRGNFPDRFSGHQFPNYSSELNVNALLLGDSALYLCASSLGISSNEKLFFGSGTQLSVL.

In nucleotides, the CDR3 is TGTGCCACCAGTGCCCTTGCCACTAGCGGGCAGACAGATACGCAGTATTTT. Its translation is CATSALATSGQTDTQYF. V usage is TRBV24-1 and J usage is TRBJ2-3, with TRBD2 identical over 9 bases. The CDR3 extends over 17 amino acids. In germline, CDR1 is KGHDR, CDR2 SFDVKD. V lost 5 bases and J lost 3; bases outside the gene matches: 11.

This chain links TRBV9 with TRBJ2-2; D perhaps matches TRBD2 (6 bases). CDR3 length: 13 residues. CDR1 and CDR2 from the germline V gene are SGDLS and YYNGEE. Trimming stripped 4 bases from V and 7 bases from J, with 11 bases between. The CDR3 coding sequence is TGTGCCAGCAGCTCGAGACTAGTCGGGGAGCTGTTTTTT. Amino acids: CASSSRLVGELFF.

The CDR3 nucleotides are TGTGCCAGCAGGCCCTCGTTAGGGGCTGCCACTGAAGCTTTCTTT. Translation gives CASRPSLGAATEAFF. The genes are TRBV3-1 (or the pseudogene TRBV3-2) and TRBJ1-1; the D gene is possibly TRBD1 (5 bases). The germline V gene has CDR1 LGHDT and CDR2 YNNKEL (reference sequence). The V gene lost 6 bases and the J gene lost 4 bases, with 18 bases spanning the gap. This CDR3 has 15 amino acids.

V and J are TRBV10-2 and TRBJ1-6; D unresolved. Per the germline V gene, CDR1 is WSHSY and CDR2 is SAAADI. V lost 6 bases and J lost 7, with 16 bases in between. This CDR3 is built from 15 residues. CDR3 loop: CASRPDLTGNSPLHF. The CDR3 DNA reads as TGCGCCAGCAGGCCGGACCTAACCGGGAATTCACCCCTCCACTTT.

This sequence joins TRBV11-2 and TRBJ2-4; D might be TRBD1 or TRBD2, each matching 5 bases. Germline loops: CDR1 SGHAT, CDR2 FQNNGV. V shed 7 bases and J shed 0 bases, with 13 bases lying between them. The CDR3 extends over 15 amino acids. The CDR3 loop reads CASTLPGTAKNIQYF. CDR3 in DNA: TGTGCCAGCACCCTCCCCGGGACAGCCAAAAACATTCAGTACTTC.

This CDR3 is CASSLVSGASAEQFF. The CDR3 DNA sequence: TGCGCCAGCAGCTTGGTTAGCGGAGCTTCGGCCGAGCAGTTCTTC. The chain links TRBV5-1 to TRBJ2-1; tentatively, D is TRBD2 (6 bases). Germline V gene sequence: CDR1 SGHRS, CDR2 YFSETQ. The CDR3 runs to 15 residues. V lost 0 bases to trimming and J lost 10 bases, with 17 bases between them.

The rearrangement uses TRBV9 and TRBJ1-4; D perhaps matches TRBD1 (6 bases). Trimming shortened V by 0 bases and J by 0 bases, and 12 bases separated the two germline ends. CDR3 length equals 17 residues. Germline CDR1 reads SGDLS; CDR2 reads YYNGEE. CDR3 sequence reads: CASSVGPGVSTNEKLFF. Written as DNA, the CDR3 is TGTGCCAGCAGCGTAGGCCCAGGGGTTTCAACTAATGAAAAACTGTTTTTT.

The rearrangement joins TRBV5-1 to TRBJ1-6, with 7 bases fitting TRBD1. Germline CDR1 is SGHRS and CDR2 is YFSETQ. The J segment lost 9 bases and the V segment lost 2 bases, leaving 5 bases of the junction unmatched. The CDR3 loop spans 14 amino acids. CDR3 nucleotide sequence: TGCGCCAGCAGCTTAGACAGGGCCAGTTCACCCCTCCACTTT. Amino acid sequence: CASSLDRASSPLHF.

The chain carries TRBV19 and TRBJ2-1, with D possibly being TRBD2 (6 bases). V lost 0 bases to trimming and J lost 9 bases, with 18 bases between them. The CDR3 contains 16 residues. Germline CDR1 is LNHDA and CDR2 is SQIVND (reference sequence). The CDR3 protein is CASSIDDISGVVEQFF. CDR3 bases: TGTGCCAGTAGTATAGATGATATTTCGGGGGTGGTTGAGCAGTTCTTC.

The J gene is TRBJ2-7, the V gene TRBV11-3, with 7 bases fitting TRBD1. V lost 4 bases to trimming and J lost 1 base; unmatched junction nucleotides: 1. The CDR3 sequence is 13 residues long. CDR1 is SGHNT and CDR2 is YENEEA in the germline V gene. The CDR3 nucleotides are TGTGCCAGCAGCTCGGACAGGTCCTACGAGCAGTACTTC. It yields the protein CASSSDRSYEQYF.

The chain employs TRBV6-5 and TRBJ1-1, with no clear D. Trimming left V 0 bases short and J 2 bases short, with 13 bases between. The CDR3 loop spans 16 amino acids. CDR1 is MNHEY and CDR2 is SVGAGI in the germline V gene. CDR3 sequence reads: CASSYSISDLNTEAFF. CDR3 coding DNA: TGTGCCAGCAGTTACTCGATATCAGACCTCAACACTGAAGCTTTCTTT.

The J gene is TRBJ2-1, the V gene TRBV14; 11 nucleotides agree with TRBD2. The CDR3 spans 16 residues. Trimming at V came to 1 base and at J to 8 bases, leaving 7 bases not matched to a gene. Germline assignment: CDR1 SGHDN and CDR2 FVKESK. CDR3 sequence (DNA): TGTGCCAGCAGCCAAGCCCCTAGCGGGAGGTGGTATGAGCAGTTCTTC. Protein: CASSQAPSGRWYEQFF. Drawing the rest from reference TRBV14 and TRBJ2-1, the complete variable domain is EAGVTQFPSHSVIEKGQTVTLRCDPISGHDNLYWYRRVMGKEIKFLLHFVKESKQDESGMPNNRFLAERTGGTYSTLKVQPAELEDSGVYFCASSQAPSGRWYEQFFGPGTRLTVL.

The chain combines TRBV6-5 with TRBJ1-2; 9 nucleotides line up with TRBD1. The V gene's germline CDR1 is MNHEY and CDR2 SVGAGI. The CDR3 sequence is 13 residues long. The trim removed 5 bases at V and 5 bases at J, leaving 3 bases unmatched. The CDR3 region is CASSNGQGYGYTF. CDR3 bases: TGTGCCAGCAGTAATGGACAGGGGTATGGCTACACCTTC.

This chain links TRBV2 with TRBJ2-1, with D unresolved. Germline CDR1 SNHLY, CDR2 FYNNEI. This CDR3 spans 11 amino acids. V lost 5 bases to trimming and J lost 5 bases, with 4 bases between them. CDR3 sequence: CASSSDNEQFF. The CDR3, as DNA: TGTGCCAGCAGTAGCGACAATGAGCAGTTCTTC.

The gene calls are TRBV7-9 and TRBJ1-6, with D possibly matching TRBD1 (6 bases). There are 15 residues in the CDR3. Germline assignment: CDR1 SEHNR and CDR2 FQNEAQ (reference sequence). Deletions cut 1 base from V and 5 bases from J, with 9 bases between. The CDR3 DNA reads TGTGCCAGCAGCTTAGGGGGGCGGGATAATTCACCCCTCCACTTT. This encodes CASSLGGRDNSPLHF.

The rearrangement uses TRBV19 and TRBJ1-5; the match to TRBD1 covers 9 bases. Per the germline V gene, CDR1 is LNHDA and CDR2 is SQIVND (reference sequence). CDR3 length: 15 residues. V shed 6 bases and J 6 bases; nucleotides not matched to a gene: 9. CDR3 bases: TGTGCCAGTAGGGGACAGGGTATGTATGGTCAGCCCCAGCATTTT. This translates into CASRGQGMYGQPQHF.

This sequence joins TRBV6-5 and TRBJ1-2; 7 nucleotides line up with TRBD1. Unmatched junction bases numbered 5, after V lost 6 bases and J lost 4 bases. Germline V gives CDR1 MNHEY, CDR2 SVGAGI. The CDR3 is made up of 13 amino acids. The CDR3 DNA is TGTGCCAGCAGATCGACAGGGATCTATGGCTACACCTTC. Amino acids: CASRSTGIYGYTF.

The gene calls are TRBV3-1 (or the pseudogene TRBV3-2) and TRBJ2-1, with TRBD2 matching over 9 bases. Germline V gene sequence: CDR1 LGHDT, CDR2 YNNKEL (reference sequence). The CDR3 contains 18 residues. Losses at the gene ends were 1 base for V and 0 bases for J; bases not matched to a gene: 7. The CDR3 region is CASSQGGLAGSSYNEQFF. CDR3 DNA: TGTGCCAGCAGCCAAGGAGGGCTAGCGGGGAGCTCCTACAATGAGCAGTTCTTC.

The chain employs TRBV2 and TRBJ2-1; D might be TRBD2 (8 bases). Germline assignment: CDR1 SNHLY and CDR2 FYNNEI. The V and J ends lost 5 bases and 14 bases respectively, with 22 bases between them. This CDR3 contains 14 residues. The DNA for the CDR3 is TGTGCCAGCAGTCTAACTAGCGGCCAGGGGGGGAAGTTCTTC. This gives the protein CASSLTSGQGGKFF.

V usage is TRBV3-1 (or the pseudogene TRBV3-2) and J usage is TRBJ1-5; D is perhaps TRBD1 (5 bases). Between the trimmed V and J ends, which lost 1 base and 7 bases, there was a span of 14 bases. The CDR3 sequence is 15 residues long. Germline V gives CDR1 LGHDT, CDR2 YNNKEL (reference sequence). In DNA form, the CDR3 reads TGTGCCAGCAGCCAAGGTGGAGGGGTCGGCCAGCCCCAGCATTTT. Amino acids: CASSQGGGVGQPQHF.

This clone came up once. CDR3 in DNA: TGTGCCAGCAGCTTGGGCCGGGACGGGGCCAACGTCCTGACTTTC. Protein sequence: CASSLGRDGANVLTF. The chain links TRBV5-5 to TRBJ2-6; D is tentatively TRBD1 or TRBD2 (5 bases each). The CDR3 length is 15 residues. From germline, CDR1 is SGHKS and CDR2 YYEKEE (reference sequence). Trimming cost V 0 bases and J 4 bases, with 8 bases left between them.

The chain joins TRBV30 to TRBJ1-2; the D gene is possibly TRBD1 (6 bases). Per germline, CDR1 GTSNPN and CDR2 SVGIG (reference sequence). The germline V and J ends were trimmed by 0 bases and 4 bases, with 15 bases remaining between them. The CDR3 totals 15 residues. The CDR3 is CAWSVYNKGVYGYTF. The CDR3 region has the DNA TGTGCCTGGAGTGTTTATAATAAGGGGGTCTATGGCTACACCTTC.